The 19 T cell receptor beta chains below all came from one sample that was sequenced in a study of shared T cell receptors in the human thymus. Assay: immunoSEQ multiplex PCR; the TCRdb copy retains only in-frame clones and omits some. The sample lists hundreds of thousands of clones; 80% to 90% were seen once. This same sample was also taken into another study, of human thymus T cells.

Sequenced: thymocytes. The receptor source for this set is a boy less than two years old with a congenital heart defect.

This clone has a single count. In nucleotides, the CDR3 is TGTGCCAGCAGCGCCCTAGGGGGGACAGGGGGCGAATCCTATAATTCACCCCTCCACTTT. Residues: CASSALGGTGGESYNSPLHF. This chain links TRBV13 with TRBJ1-6, with 12 bases lining up with TRBD1. V was pared by 5 bases and J by 1 base, with 12 bases of the junction left unmatched. This CDR3 comprises 20 residues. CDR1 is PRHDT, CDR2 FYEKMQ, per germline (reference sequence).

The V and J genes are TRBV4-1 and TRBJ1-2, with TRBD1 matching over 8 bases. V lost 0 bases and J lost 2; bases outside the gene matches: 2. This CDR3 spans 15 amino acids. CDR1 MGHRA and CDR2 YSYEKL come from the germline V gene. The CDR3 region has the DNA TGCGCCAGCAGCCAAGAGGGACAGGAAAACTATGGCTACACCTTC. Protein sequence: CASSQEGQENYGYTF.

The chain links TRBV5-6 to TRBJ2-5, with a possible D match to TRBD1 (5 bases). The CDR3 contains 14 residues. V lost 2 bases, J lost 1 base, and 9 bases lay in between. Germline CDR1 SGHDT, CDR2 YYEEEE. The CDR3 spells CASSFQGRQETQYF. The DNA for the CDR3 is TGTGCCAGCAGCTTTCAGGGTCGCCAAGAGACCCAGTACTTC.

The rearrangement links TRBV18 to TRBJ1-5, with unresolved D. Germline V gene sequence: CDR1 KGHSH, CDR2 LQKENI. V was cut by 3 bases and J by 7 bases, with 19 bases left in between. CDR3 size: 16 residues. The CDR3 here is CASSPGVGGRWQPQHF. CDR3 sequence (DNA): TGTGCCAGCTCACCTGGGGTTGGAGGCAGGTGGCAGCCCCAGCATTTT.

The CDR3 is CASTPGGKNPLYEQYF. DNA for the CDR3: TGTGCCAGTACCCCAGGGGGGAAGAATCCCCTCTACGAGCAGTACTTC. J is TRBJ2-7 and V is TRBV19; a possible D gene is TRBD1 (7 bases). Germline CDR1 LNHDA, CDR2 SQIVND (reference sequence). The V end lost 7 bases, the J end lost 3 bases, and 22 bases lay between the germline ends. CDR3 length: 16 amino acids.

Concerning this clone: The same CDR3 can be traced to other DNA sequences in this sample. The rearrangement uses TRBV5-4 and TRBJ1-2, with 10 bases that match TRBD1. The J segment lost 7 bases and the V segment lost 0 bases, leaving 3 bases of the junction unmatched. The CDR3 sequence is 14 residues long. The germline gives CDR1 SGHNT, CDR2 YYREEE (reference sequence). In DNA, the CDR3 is TGTGCCAGCAGCTTGGCTGACAGGGGGCCTGGCTACACCTTC. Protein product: CASSLADRGPGYTF.

This CDR3 is CASSYSQFRGYTF. The CDR3 nucleotides read TGTGCCAGCAGTTACTCACAGTTTCGAGGCTACACCTTC. The rearrangement uses TRBV6-5 and TRBJ1-2; D gene uncertain. The germline CDR1 and CDR2 sequences are MNHEY and SVGAGI. The CDR3 is 13 residues long. V was shortened by 0 bases and J by 8 bases, with 10 bases between the two germline ends.

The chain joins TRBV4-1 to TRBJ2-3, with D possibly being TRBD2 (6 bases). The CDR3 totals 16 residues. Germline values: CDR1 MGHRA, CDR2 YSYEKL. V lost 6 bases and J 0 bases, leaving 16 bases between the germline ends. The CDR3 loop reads CASSSRVAESTDTQYF. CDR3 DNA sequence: TGCGCCAGCAGTTCCCGTGTAGCGGAAAGCACAGATACGCAGTATTTT.

Here the CDR3 reads CAWSYGTGKYEQYF. The CDR3 bases are TGTGCCTGGAGTTACGGGACAGGGAAATACGAGCAGTACTTC. The chain links TRBV30 to TRBJ2-7; TRBD1 matches 9 bases. Germline trimming cut 2 bases from V and 4 bases from J; bases unmatched to any gene: 6. The CDR3 length is 14 residues. The germline gives CDR1 GTSNPN, CDR2 SVGIG (reference sequence).

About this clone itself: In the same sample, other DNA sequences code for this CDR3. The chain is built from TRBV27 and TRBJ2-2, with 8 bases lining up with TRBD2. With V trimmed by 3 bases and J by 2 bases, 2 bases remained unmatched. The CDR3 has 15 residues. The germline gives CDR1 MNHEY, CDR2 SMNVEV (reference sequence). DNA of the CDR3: TGTGCCAGCAGTTTGGTAGCGGGAAACACCGGGGAGCTGTTTTTT. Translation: CASSLVAGNTGELFF.

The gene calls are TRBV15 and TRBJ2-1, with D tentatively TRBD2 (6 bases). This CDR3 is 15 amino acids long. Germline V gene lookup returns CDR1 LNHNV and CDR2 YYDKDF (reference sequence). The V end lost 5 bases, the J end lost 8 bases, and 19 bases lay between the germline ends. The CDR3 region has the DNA TGTGCCACCAGCTTATACCAACTAGCCCTTGATGAGCAGTTCTTC. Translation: CATSLYQLALDEQFF.

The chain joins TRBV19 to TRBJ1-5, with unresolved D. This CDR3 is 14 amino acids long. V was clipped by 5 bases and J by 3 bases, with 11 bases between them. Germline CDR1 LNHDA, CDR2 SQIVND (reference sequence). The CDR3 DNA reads TGTGCCAGTAGTTCGGGAGGCTTCAATCAGCCCCAGCATTTT. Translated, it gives CASSSGGFNQPQHF.

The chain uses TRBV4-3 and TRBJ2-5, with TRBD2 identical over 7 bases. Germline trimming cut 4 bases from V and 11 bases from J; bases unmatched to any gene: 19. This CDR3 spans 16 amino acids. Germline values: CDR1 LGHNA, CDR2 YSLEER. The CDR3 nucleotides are TGCGCCAGCAGCCCCACTTTGGGTGGGAGTGTGCGGGAGCAGTACTTC. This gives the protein CASSPTLGGSVREQYF.

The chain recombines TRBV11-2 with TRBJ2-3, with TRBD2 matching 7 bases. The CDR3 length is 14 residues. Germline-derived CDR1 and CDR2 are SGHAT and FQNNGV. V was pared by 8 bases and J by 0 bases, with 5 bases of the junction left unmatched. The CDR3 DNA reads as TGTGCCAGCGCCGGGACTACTAGCACAGATACGCAGTATTTT. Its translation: CASAGTTSTDTQYF.

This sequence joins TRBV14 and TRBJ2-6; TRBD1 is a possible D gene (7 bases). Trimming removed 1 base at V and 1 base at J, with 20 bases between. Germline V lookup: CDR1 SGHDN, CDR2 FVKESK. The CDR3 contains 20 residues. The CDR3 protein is CASSQGGSWRGRSGANVLTF. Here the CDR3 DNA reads TGTGCCAGCAGCCAAGGGGGGTCGTGGAGGGGGCGATCTGGGGCCAACGTCCTGACTTTC.

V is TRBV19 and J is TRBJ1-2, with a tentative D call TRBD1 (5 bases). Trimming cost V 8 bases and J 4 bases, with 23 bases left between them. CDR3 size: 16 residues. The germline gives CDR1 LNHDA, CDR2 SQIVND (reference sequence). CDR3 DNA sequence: TGTGCCAGTGAGAGCCCGGGCCCGGCGGGGGTCTATGGCTACACCTTC. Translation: CASESPGPAGVYGYTF.

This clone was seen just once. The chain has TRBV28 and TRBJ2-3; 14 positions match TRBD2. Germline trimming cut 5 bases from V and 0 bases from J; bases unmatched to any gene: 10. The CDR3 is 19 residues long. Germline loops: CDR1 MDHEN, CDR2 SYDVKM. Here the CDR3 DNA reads TGTGCCAGCAGTACAGGACTAGCGGGAGGTTTTACTAGCACAGATACGCAGTATTTT. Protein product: CASSTGLAGGFTSTDTQYF.

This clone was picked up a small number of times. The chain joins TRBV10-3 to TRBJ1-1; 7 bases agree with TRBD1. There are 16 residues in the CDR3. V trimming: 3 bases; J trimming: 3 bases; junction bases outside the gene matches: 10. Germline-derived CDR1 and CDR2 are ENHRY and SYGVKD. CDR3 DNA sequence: TGTGCCATCAGTGACGGGTCAGGGGGACGGGACACTGAAGCTTTCTTT. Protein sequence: CAISDGSGGRDTEAFF.

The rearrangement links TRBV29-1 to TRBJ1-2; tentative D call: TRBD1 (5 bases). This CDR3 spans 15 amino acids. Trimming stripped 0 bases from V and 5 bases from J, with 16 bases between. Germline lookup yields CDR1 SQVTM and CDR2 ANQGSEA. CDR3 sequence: CSVEEYPGTEYGYTF. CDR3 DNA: TGCAGCGTTGAAGAATATCCCGGGACTGAATATGGCTACACCTTC. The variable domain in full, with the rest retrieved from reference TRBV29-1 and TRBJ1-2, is SAVISQKPSRDICQRGTSLTIQCQVDSQVTMMFWYRQQPGQSLTLIATANQGSEATYESGFVIDKFPISRPNLTFSTLTVSNMSPEDSSIYLCSVEEYPGTEYGYTFGSGTRLTVV.